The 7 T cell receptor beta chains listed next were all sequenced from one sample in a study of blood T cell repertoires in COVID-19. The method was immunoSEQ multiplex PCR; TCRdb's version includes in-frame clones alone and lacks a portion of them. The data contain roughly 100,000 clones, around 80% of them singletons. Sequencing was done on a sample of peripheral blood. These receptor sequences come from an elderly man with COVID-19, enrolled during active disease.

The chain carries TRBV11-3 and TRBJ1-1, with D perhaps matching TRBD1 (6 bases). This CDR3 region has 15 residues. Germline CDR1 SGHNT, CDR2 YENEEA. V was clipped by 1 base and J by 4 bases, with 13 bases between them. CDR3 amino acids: CASSLAHGTTTEAFF. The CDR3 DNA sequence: TGTGCCAGCAGCTTAGCCCACGGGACAACCACTGAAGCTTTCTTT.

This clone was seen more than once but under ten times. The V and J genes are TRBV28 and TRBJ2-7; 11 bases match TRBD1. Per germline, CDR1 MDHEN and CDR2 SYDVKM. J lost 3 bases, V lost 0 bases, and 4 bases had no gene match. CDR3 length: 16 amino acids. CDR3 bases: TGTGCCAGCAGTTTATGGGGGACAGGGGGTTACTACGAGCAGTACTTC. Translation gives CASSLWGTGGYYEQYF.

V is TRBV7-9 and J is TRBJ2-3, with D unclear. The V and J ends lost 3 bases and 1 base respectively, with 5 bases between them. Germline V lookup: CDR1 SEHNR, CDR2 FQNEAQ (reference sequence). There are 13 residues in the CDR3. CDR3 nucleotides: TGTGCCAGCAGCTTTTCAGGCACAGATACGCAGTATTTT. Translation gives CASSFSGTDTQYF. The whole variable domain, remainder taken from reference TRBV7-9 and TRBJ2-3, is DTGVSQNPRHKITKRGQNVTFRCDPISEHNRLYWYRQTLGQGPEFLTYFQNEAQLEKSRLLSDRFSAERPKGSFSTLEIQRTEQGDSAMYLCASSFSGTDTQYFGPGTRLTVL.

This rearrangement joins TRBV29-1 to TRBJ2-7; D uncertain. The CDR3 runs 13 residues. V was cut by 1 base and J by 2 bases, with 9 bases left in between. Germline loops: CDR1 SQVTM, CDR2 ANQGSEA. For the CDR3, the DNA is TGCAGCGTTGAAGTTGGCCCGACCTACGAGCAGTACTTC. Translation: CSVEVGPTYEQYF.

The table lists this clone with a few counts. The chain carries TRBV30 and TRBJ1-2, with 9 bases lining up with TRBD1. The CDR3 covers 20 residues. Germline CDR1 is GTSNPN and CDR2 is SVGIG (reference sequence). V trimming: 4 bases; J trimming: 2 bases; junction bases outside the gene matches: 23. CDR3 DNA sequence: TGTGCCTGGAACCCCCAACCCCCGTTTCACCCGACAGGGGGGAACTATGGCTACACCTTC. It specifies CAWNPQPPFHPTGGNYGYTF.

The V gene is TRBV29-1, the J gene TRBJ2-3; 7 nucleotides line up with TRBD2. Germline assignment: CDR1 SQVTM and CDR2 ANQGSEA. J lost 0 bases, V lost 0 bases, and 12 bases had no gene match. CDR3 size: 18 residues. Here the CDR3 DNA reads TGCAGCGTTGAAGATCTGGCGGGAGATTGGGATAGCACAGATACGCAGTATTTT. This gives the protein CSVEDLAGDWDSTDTQYF.

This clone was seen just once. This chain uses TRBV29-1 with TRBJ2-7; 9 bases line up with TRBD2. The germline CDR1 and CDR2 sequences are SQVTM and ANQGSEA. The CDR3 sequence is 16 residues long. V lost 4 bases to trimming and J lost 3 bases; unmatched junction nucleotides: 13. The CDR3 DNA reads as TGCAGCGTTGCCACCTCTACTAGCGGGTTCTTCTACGAGCAGTACTTC. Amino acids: CSVATSTSGFFYEQYF.